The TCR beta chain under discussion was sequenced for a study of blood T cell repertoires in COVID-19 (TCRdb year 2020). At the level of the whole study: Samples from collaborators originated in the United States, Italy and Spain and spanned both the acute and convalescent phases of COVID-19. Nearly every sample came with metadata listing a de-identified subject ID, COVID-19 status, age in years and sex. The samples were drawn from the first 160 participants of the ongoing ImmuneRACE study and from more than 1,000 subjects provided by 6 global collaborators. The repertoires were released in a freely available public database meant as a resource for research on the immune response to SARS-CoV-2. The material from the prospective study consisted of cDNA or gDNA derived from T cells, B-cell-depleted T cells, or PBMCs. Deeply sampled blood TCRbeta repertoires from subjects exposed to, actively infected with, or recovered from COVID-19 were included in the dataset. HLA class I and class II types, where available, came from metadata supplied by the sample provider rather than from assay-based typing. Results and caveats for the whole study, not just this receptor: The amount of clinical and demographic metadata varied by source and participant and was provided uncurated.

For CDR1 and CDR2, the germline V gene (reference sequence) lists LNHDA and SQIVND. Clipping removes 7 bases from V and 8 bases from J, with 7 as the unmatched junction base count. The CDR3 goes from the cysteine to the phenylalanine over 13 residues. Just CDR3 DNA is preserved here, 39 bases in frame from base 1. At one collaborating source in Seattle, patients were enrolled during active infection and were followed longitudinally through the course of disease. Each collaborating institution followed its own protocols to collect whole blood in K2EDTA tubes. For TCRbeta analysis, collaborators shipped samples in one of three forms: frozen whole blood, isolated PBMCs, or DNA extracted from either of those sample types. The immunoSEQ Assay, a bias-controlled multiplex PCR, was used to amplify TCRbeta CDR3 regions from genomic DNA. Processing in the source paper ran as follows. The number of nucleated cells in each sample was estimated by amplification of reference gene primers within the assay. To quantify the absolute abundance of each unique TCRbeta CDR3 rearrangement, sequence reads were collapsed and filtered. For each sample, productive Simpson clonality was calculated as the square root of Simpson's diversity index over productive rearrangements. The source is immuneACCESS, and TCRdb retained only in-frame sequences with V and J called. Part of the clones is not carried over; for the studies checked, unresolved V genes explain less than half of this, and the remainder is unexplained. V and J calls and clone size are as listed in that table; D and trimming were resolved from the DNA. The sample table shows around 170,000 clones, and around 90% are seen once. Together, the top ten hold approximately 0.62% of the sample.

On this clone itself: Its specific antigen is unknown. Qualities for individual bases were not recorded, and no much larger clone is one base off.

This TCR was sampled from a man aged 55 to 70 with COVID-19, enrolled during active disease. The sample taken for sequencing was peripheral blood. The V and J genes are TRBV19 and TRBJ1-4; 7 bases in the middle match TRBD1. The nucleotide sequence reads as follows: TGTGCCAGTAACGAGGGGGCTTCGGAAAAACTGTTTTTT. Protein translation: CASNEGASEKLFF.